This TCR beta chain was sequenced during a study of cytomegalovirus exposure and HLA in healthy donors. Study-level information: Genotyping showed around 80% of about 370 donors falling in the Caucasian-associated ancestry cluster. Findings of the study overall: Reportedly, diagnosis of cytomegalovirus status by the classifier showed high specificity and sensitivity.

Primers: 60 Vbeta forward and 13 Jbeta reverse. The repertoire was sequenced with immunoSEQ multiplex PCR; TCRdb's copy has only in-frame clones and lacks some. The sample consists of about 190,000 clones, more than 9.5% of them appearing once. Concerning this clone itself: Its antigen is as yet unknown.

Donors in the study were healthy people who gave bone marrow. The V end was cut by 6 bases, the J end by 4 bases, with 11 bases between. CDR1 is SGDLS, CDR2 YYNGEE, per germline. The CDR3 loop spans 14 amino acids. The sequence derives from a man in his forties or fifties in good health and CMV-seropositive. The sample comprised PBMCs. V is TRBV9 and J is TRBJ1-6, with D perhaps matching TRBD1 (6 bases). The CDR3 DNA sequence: TGTGCCAGCACTGGGACACCATATAATTCACCCCTCCACTTT. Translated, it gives CASTGTPYNSPLHF.